This TCR beta chain came from a study of blood T cell repertoires in COVID-19. Study information: Material from acute and convalescent COVID-19 was sourced from the United States, Italy and Spain. The cDNA or gDNA used as material had been derived from T cells, B-cell-depleted T cells, or PBMCs.

This CDR3 is built from 15 residues. The germline V gene has CDR1 LNHDA and CDR2 SQIVND (reference sequence). The V gene lost 5 bases and the J gene lost 5 bases, with 18 bases spanning the gap. In the authors' methods: The authors estimated nucleated cell counts from reference gene primer amplification. Profiling relied on immunoSEQ multiplex PCR, and the TCRdb table lists in-frame clones only, not all of them. V and J calls and clone size are copied from that table; D and trimming were computed from the DNA. The repertoire holds more than 40,000 clones, approximately 90% seen once, with over 8.5% in the top ten.

Sequences were obtained from peripheral blood. This clonotype was sampled from a man aged 45-65 years with active COVID-19. The V call is TRBV19, the J call TRBJ2-5; a weak D match, TRBD2 (6 bases). The CDR3: CASSSGTDGGETQYF. The DNA of the CDR3 is TGTGCCAGTAGTTCCGGGACCGACGGAGGGGAGACCCAGTACTTC.